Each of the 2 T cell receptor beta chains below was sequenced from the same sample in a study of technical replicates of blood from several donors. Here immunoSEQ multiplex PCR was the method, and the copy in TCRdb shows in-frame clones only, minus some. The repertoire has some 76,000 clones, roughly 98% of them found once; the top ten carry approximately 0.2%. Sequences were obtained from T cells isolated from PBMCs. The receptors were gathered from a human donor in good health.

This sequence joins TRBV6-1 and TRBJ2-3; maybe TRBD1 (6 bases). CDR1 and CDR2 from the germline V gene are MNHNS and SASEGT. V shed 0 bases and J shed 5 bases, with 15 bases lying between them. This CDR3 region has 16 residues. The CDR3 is CASSEARTAAGDTQYF. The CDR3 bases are TGTGCCAGCAGTGAAGCTAGGACAGCCGCGGGAGATACGCAGTATTTT.

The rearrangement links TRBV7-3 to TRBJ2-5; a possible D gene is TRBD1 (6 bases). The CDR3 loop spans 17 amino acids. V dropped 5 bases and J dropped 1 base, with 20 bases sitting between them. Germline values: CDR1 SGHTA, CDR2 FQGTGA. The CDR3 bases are TGTGCCAGCAGCAGAAGGGACACTCGAACCGGCCAAGAGACCCAGTACTTC. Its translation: CASSRRDTRTGQETQYF.